Presented here are 28 T cell receptor beta chains from one specimen sequenced in a study of cytomegalovirus exposure and HLA in healthy donors. Amplification used 60 Vbeta primers and 13 Jbeta primers. Profiling relied on immunoSEQ multiplex PCR, and the TCRdb table lists in-frame clones only, not all of them. The sample lists over 150,000 clones; around 77% were seen once. Sequencing was done on a sample of PBMCs. These receptor sequences come from a woman in her thirties in good health and CMV-seronegative.

V is TRBV5-1 and J is TRBJ1-2, with 8 bases that match TRBD1. Germline V CDR1 and CDR2: SGHRS, YFSETQ. V was pared by 0 bases and J by 5 bases, with 3 bases of the junction left unmatched. This CDR3 contains 14 residues. The DNA for the CDR3 is TGCGCCAGCAGCTTGGGGCAGGGGGCGTATGGCTACACCTTC. Amino acids: CASSLGQGAYGYTF.

This chain connects TRBV29-1 to TRBJ2-7; 8 positions agree with TRBD2. After removal of 8 bases from V and 4 bases from J, the junction contained 7 bases not matched to a gene. Germline V gives CDR1 SQVTM, CDR2 ANQGSEA. This CDR3 region has 12 residues. The chain's CDR3 is CSITGTSYEQYF. CDR3 DNA: TGCAGCATCACCGGGACTAGTTACGAGCAGTACTTC.

This sequence joins TRBV5-1 and TRBJ1-1; TRBD1 agrees at 8 bases. Trimming removed 5 bases from V and 4 bases from J; junction bases left unmatched: 7. Germline lookup yields CDR1 SGHRS and CDR2 YFSETQ. The CDR3 extends over 14 amino acids. The CDR3 DNA reads as TGCGCCAGCAGAGAACAGGGGGGGCTCACTGAAGCTTTCTTT. Translation: CASREQGGLTEAFF.

This clone was detected once. V and J are TRBV5-1 and TRBJ2-5; maybe TRBD2 (5 bases). With 7 bases removed from V and 7 bases from J, the gap between germline ends came to 17 bases. The CDR3 covers 13 residues. Per the germline V gene, CDR1 is SGHRS and CDR2 is YFSETQ. In DNA form, the CDR3 reads TGCGCCAGCGAAATCGTCCCCGAGGGGACCCAGTACTTC. Protein sequence: CASEIVPEGTQYF.

V and J are TRBV4-1 and TRBJ1-3; 7 nucleotides line up with TRBD1. Per germline, CDR1 MGHRA and CDR2 YSYEKL. The junction had 26 bases not matched to a gene; V was cut back by 4 bases and J by 2 bases. CDR3 length equals 22 residues. In nucleotides, the CDR3 is TGCGCCAGCAGCCGGATCCGACGTTCGGGACAGCAACCAAATAATGCTGGAAACACCATATATTTT. It codes for CASSRIRRSGQQPNNAGNTIYF.

Note on this clone: Other DNA sequences in the sample encode the same CDR3. CDR3 loop: CASSLGLAGQETQYF. DNA for the CDR3: TGCGCCAGCAGCTTGGGACTAGCGGGTCAAGAGACCCAGTACTTC. V usage is TRBV5-1 and J usage is TRBJ2-5; 10 nucleotides line up with TRBD2. V shed 0 bases and J 2 bases; nucleotides not matched to a gene: 1. Germline V gene data show CDR1 as SGHRS and CDR2 as YFSETQ. The CDR3 runs 15 residues.

The rearrangement joins TRBV5-6 to TRBJ1-1, with 9 nucleotides matching TRBD1. Germline-derived CDR1 and CDR2 are SGHDT and YYEEEE. This CDR3 is built from 18 residues. Trimming removed 1 base from V and 4 bases from J; junction bases left unmatched: 14. As DNA, the CDR3 is TGTGCCAGCAGCTTGTGGGGTGGAACAGGGGGCCGGTCCACTGAAGCTTTCTTT. Translation: CASSLWGGTGGRSTEAFF.

The chain recombines TRBV9 with TRBJ2-3, with 9 bases matching TRBD1. Germline loops: CDR1 SGDLS, CDR2 YYNGEE. V lost 0 bases and J lost 7; bases outside the gene matches: 6. The CDR3 loop spans 15 amino acids. DNA of the CDR3: TGTGCCAGCAGCGTAGCTACAGGGGGCTGGTATACGCAGTATTTT. Translated: CASSVATGGWYTQYF.

The rearrangement joins TRBV10-2 to TRBJ1-5, with 7 bases aligning to TRBD1. Losses at the gene ends were 5 bases for V and 0 bases for J; bases not matched to a gene: 4. The CDR3 runs to 15 residues. Germline values: CDR1 WSHSY, CDR2 SAAADI. The CDR3 is CASSKGQYSNQPQHF. As DNA, the CDR3 is TGCGCCAGCAGTAAGGGACAGTATAGCAATCAGCCCCAGCATTTT.

The chain joins TRBV28 to TRBJ1-5; D remains ambiguous. The V gene lost 2 bases and the J gene lost 4 bases, with 15 bases spanning the gap. Germline loops: CDR1 MDHEN, CDR2 SYDVKM. The CDR3 loop spans 16 amino acids. The CDR3 loop is CASSLRLAAFNQPQHF. The DNA of the CDR3 is TGTGCCAGCAGTTTAAGACTAGCAGCTTTTAATCAGCCCCAGCATTTT.

The V gene is TRBV5-1, the J gene TRBJ2-7, with TRBD2 matching over 8 bases. The CDR3 has 16 amino acids. Germline V lookup: CDR1 SGHRS, CDR2 YFSETQ. With 0 bases clipped from V and 2 bases from J, the junction kept 7 bases outside the gene matches. As DNA, the CDR3 is TGCGCCAGCAGCTTGGCCCCTCTAGCGGGCGCCTACGAGCAGTACTTC. It codes for CASSLAPLAGAYEQYF.

The J gene is TRBJ2-3, the V gene TRBV15, with 8 bases identical to TRBD2. The ends lost 1 base at V and 1 base at J; junction bases unmatched: 1. Looked up from germline, CDR1 is LNHNV and CDR2 is YYDKDF (reference sequence). The CDR3 runs 15 residues. The CDR3 nucleotides read TGTGCCACCAGCAGAGGGCGGGGGGGCACAGATACGCAGTATTTT. As protein: CATSRGRGGTDTQYF.

The V call is TRBV7-9, the J call TRBJ2-1; D unclear. This CDR3 is built from 14 residues. The V gene's germline CDR1 is SEHNR and CDR2 FQNEAQ (reference sequence). V lost 5 bases and J lost 6, with 14 bases in between. The CDR3 protein is CASSPAPWLNEQFF. The CDR3 DNA is TGTGCCAGCAGCCCCGCCCCCTGGCTCAATGAGCAGTTCTTC. The full variable domain, in which reference TRBV7-9 and TRBJ2-1 provide the parts outside the CDR3, is DTGVSQNPRHKITKRGQNVTFRCDPISEHNRLYWYRQTLGQGPEFLTYFQNEAQLEKSRLLSDRFSAERPKGSFSTLEIQRTEQGDSAMYLCASSPAPWLNEQFFGPGTRLTVL.

V gene TRBV11-2 combines with J gene TRBJ2-5; 14 bases match TRBD2. Germline assignment: CDR1 SGHAT and CDR2 FQNNGV. V dropped 4 bases and J dropped 5; count of bases not matched to a gene: 3. The CDR3 runs 15 residues. Here the CDR3 reads CASSSGLAGVETQYF. In DNA, the CDR3 is TGTGCCAGCAGCTCGGGACTAGCGGGAGTGGAGACCCAGTACTTC.

The chain couples TRBV6-1 to TRBJ1-5; 7 bases fit TRBD1. This CDR3 spans 15 amino acids. CDR1 and CDR2 (germline): MNHNS, SASEGT. J was trimmed by 2 bases and V by 4 bases; bases with no gene match: 5. The DNA of the CDR3 is TGTGCCAGCAGTGGAACAGGGGTTGGCAATCAGCCCCAGCATTTT. The encoded protein is CASSGTGVGNQPQHF.

The V call is TRBV4-1, the J call TRBJ2-5, with D perhaps matching TRBD2 (6 bases). Germline loops: CDR1 MGHRA, CDR2 YSYEKL. The CDR3 has 16 amino acids. Trimming removed 1 base at V and 2 bases at J, with 14 bases between. This CDR3 reads CASSQGVGRGQETQYF. CDR3 DNA sequence: TGCGCCAGCAGCCAAGGGGTCGGGAGAGGGCAAGAGACCCAGTACTTC.

In its sample, this clone was seen a few times. The chain has TRBV14 and TRBJ2-1, with TRBD2 identical over 9 bases. V was pared by 2 bases and J by 5 bases, with 4 bases of the junction left unmatched. The CDR3 is 15 amino acids. The germline V gene encodes CDR1 SGHDN and CDR2 FVKESK. CDR3 DNA sequence: TGTGCCAGCAGCCAACAGCGGGGGGATAACAATGAGCAGTTCTTC. This encodes CASSQQRGDNNEQFF.

The J gene is TRBJ2-7, the V gene TRBV4-2, with D possibly being TRBD2 (5 bases). The CDR3 has 13 amino acids. Germline V gene lookup returns CDR1 LGHNA and CDR2 YNFKEQ. Trimming took off 4 bases at V and 5 bases at J, with 12 bases between the two ends. Here the CDR3 DNA reads TGTGCCAGCAGCCTCCAAGAGGGCGACGAGCAGTACTTC. It codes for CASSLQEGDEQYF.

The V and J genes are TRBV7-9 and TRBJ2-3, with 14 bases lining up with TRBD2. J lost 4 bases, V lost 1 base, and 7 bases had no gene match. Germline V lookup: CDR1 SEHNR, CDR2 FQNEAQ (reference sequence). The CDR3 has 18 amino acids. DNA of the CDR3: TGTGCCAGCAGCTTAGAAATGGGACTAGCGGGAGTTCCAGATACGCAGTATTTT. This encodes CASSLEMGLAGVPDTQYF.

The V call is TRBV21-1, the J call TRBJ1-2; TRBD1 reflects the table's D call only, with no check against the DNA. TRBV21-1 is assigned pseudogene status. This CDR3 comprises 15 residues. The CDR3 nucleotides read TGTGCCAGCAGCGTAGGGACAGGCCCTAACTATGGCTACACCTTC. As protein: CASSVGTGPNYGYTF.

CDR3 nucleotide sequence: TGTGCCAGCAGTGAAGGAGCCCGCTACTCTCAGTACTTC. Translation: CASSEGARYSQYF. The chain links TRBV2 to TRBJ2-7; D is undetermined. Trimming removed 1 base at V and 10 bases at J, with 14 bases between. Germline CDR1 SNHLY, CDR2 FYNNEI. The CDR3 runs to 13 residues.

To note about this clone: In the same sample, other DNA sequences code for this CDR3. This chain uses TRBV19 with TRBJ1-4; the match to TRBD1 covers 7 bases. V lost 6 bases, J lost 7 bases, and 8 bases stayed unmatched. Germline V gene data show CDR1 as LNHDA and CDR2 as SQIVND (reference sequence). The length of the CDR3 is 14 residues. The CDR3 DNA sequence: TGTGCCAGTAGGGACAGGCTCCGGGGTGAAAAACTGTTTTTT. Translation: CASRDRLRGEKLFF.

CDR3 region: CASSLPTGGEAFF. CDR3 DNA sequence: TGTGCCAGCAGTTTACCTACAGGGGGTGAAGCTTTCTTT. The rearrangement uses TRBV27 and TRBJ1-1, with 8 bases matching TRBD1. In germline, CDR1 is MNHEY, CDR2 SMNVEV (reference sequence). The V and J ends lost 2 bases and 7 bases, in that order; junction bases with no gene match: 3. The CDR3 sequence is 13 residues long.

The chain carries TRBV27 and TRBJ2-7, with D perhaps matching TRBD1 (5 bases). The germline V and J ends were trimmed by 4 bases and 4 bases, with 11 bases remaining between them. CDR1 and CDR2 from the germline V gene are MNHEY and SMNVEV (reference sequence). This CDR3 contains 13 residues. DNA for the CDR3: TGTGCCAGCAGTTCGAGCAGGGTTTACGAGCAGTACTTC. Amino acid sequence: CASSSSRVYEQYF.

V gene TRBV18 combines with J gene TRBJ2-7, with D perhaps matching TRBD2 (5 bases). Germline lookup yields CDR1 KGHSH and CDR2 LQKENI. V lost 3 bases, J lost 2 bases, and 11 bases lay in between. The CDR3 spans 14 residues. In nucleotides, the CDR3 is TGTGCCAGCTCACCCAGGATCGGGACCTACGAGCAGTACTTC. Residues: CASSPRIGTYEQYF.

The chain combines TRBV5-6 with TRBJ2-5, with TRBD2 matching over 8 bases. The CDR3 runs to 13 residues. CDR1 SGHDT and CDR2 YYEEEE come from the germline V gene. V trimming: 5 bases; J trimming: 4 bases; junction bases outside the gene matches: 4. The CDR3 loop is CASSLSGGETQYF. Written as DNA, the CDR3 is TGTGCCAGCAGTTTGAGCGGGGGAGAGACCCAGTACTTC. Supplemented by reference TRBV5-6 and TRBJ2-5, the full variable domain reads DAGVTQSPTHLIKTRGQQVTLRCSPKSGHDTVSWYQQALGQGPQFIFQYYEEEERQRGNFPDRFSGHQFPNYSSELNVNALLLGDSALYLCASSLSGGETQYFGPGTRLLVL.

The chain employs TRBV28 and TRBJ2-5; 8 nucleotides align to TRBD2. This CDR3 has 12 residues. The V gene's germline CDR1 is MDHEN and CDR2 SYDVKM. Unmatched junction bases numbered 8, after V lost 8 bases and J lost 9 bases. The CDR3 loop is CASSGTGGAQYF. The CDR3 nucleotides are TGTGCCAGCTCGGGGACGGGGGGGGCCCAGTACTTC.

The rearrangement uses TRBV4-1 and TRBJ1-1; D uncertain. The germline V gene has CDR1 MGHRA and CDR2 YSYEKL. V lost 0 bases and J lost 3, with 14 bases in between. This CDR3 is 16 amino acids long. The CDR3 DNA is TGCGCCAGCAGCCAAGAAGGAAGAGGGATTGACACTGAAGCTTTCTTT. Translated, it gives CASSQEGRGIDTEAFF.